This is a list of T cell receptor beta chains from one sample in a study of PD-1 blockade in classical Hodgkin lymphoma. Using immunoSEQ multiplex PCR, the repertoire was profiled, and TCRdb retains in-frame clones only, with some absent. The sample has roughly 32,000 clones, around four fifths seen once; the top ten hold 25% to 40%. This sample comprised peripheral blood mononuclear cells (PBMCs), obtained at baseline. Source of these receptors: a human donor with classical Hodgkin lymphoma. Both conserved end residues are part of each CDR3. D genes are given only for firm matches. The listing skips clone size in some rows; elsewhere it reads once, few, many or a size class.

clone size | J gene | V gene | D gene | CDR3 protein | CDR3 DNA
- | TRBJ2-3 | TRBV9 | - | CASSAHTGVDTQYF | TGTGCCAGCAGCGCCCACACGGGGGTCGATACGCAGTATTTT
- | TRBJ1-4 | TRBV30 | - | CAWSVGGYMFF | TGTGCCTGGAGCGTAGGGGGATACATGTTTTTT
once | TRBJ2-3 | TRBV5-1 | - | CASSSTGESSTDTQYF | TGCGCCAGCAGCTCTACAGGAGAATCTAGCACAGATACGCAGTATTTT
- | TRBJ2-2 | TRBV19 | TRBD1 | CASSSKTGVGELFF | TGTGCCAGTAGTTCAAAGACAGGGGTCGGGGAGCTGTTTTTT
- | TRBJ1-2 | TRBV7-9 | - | CASSLDQVNYGYTF | TGTGCCAGCAGCTTAGATCAGGTGAACTATGGCTACACCTTC
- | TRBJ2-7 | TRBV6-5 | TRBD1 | CASSYSRQGWSEQYF | TGTGCCAGCAGTTACTCTCGACAGGGTTGGAGCGAGCAGTACTTC
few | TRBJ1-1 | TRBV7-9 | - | CASSLVYGQGSDTEAFF | TGTGCCAGCAGCTTAGTATACGGGCAGGGGTCCGACACTGAAGCTTTCTTT
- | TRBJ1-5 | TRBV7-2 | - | CASSSRVAGNQPQHF | TGTGCCAGCAGTTCAAGGGTCGCGGGCAATCAGCCCCAGCATTTT
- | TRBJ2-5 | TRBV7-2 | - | CAGGSNPGPETQYF | TGTGCCGGCGGCTCGAATCCGGGCCCAGAGACCCAGTACTTC
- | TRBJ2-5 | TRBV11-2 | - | CASSSLVDSPYF | TGTGCCAGCAGCTCGCTAGTGGATTCACCGTACTTC
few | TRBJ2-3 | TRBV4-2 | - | CASSQSLAMRNTQYF | TGTGCCAGCAGCCAAAGCCTAGCAATGAGAAATACGCAGTATTTT
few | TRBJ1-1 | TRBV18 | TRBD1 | CASSPQGTENTEAFF | TGTGCCAGCTCACCACAAGGGACAGAGAACACTGAAGCTTTCTTT
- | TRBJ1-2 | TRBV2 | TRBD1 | CADRGPNYGYTF | TGTGCCGACAGGGGTCCTAACTATGGCTACACCTTC
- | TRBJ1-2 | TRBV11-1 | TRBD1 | CASSLDVATGVRTGYTF | TGTGCCAGCAGCTTAGATGTTGCCACAGGGGTTCGGACTGGCTACACCTTC
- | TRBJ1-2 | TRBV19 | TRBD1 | CASSTIPGQGHYGYTF | TGTGCCAGTAGTACAATCCCGGGACAGGGACACTATGGCTACACCTTC
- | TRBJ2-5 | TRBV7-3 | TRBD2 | CASSFAGGETQYF | TGTGCCAGCAGCTTTGCGGGAGGGGAGACCCAGTACTTC
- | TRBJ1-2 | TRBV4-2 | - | CASSQDYLGRGYTF | TGTGCCAGCAGCCAAGACTACTTAGGTCGTGGCTACACCTTC
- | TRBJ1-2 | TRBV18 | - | CASSPLAPGDLYGYTF | TGTGCCAGCTCACCGCTCGCTCCCGGGGACCTCTATGGCTACACCTTC
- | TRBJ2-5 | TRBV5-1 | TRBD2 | CASSLVSSGAETQYF | TGCGCCAGCAGCTTGGTGTCTAGCGGGGCGGAGACCCAGTACTTC
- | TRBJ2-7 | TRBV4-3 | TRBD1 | CASSQGPGTGFSYEQYF | TGCGCCAGCAGCCAAGGCCCCGGGACAGGGTTTTCCTACGAGCAGTACTTC
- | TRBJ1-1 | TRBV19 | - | CASRGMNTEAFF | TGTGCCAGTCGGGGAATGAACACTGAAGCTTTCTTT
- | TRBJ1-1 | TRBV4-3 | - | CASSQAGAGTGNTEAFF | TGCGCCAGCAGCCAAGCAGGGGCGGGTACAGGGAACACTGAAGCTTTCTTT
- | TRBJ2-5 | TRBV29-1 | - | CSVNRQSQETQYF | TGCAGCGTGAACCGACAGTCCCAAGAGACCCAGTACTTC
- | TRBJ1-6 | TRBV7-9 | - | CASSLGGPYNSPLHF | TGTGCCAGCAGCTTGGGCGGACCCTATAATTCACCCCTCCACTTT
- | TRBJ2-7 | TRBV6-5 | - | CASSYARDGYYEQYF | TGTGCCAGCAGTTACGCCCGGGACGGATACTACGAGCAGTACTTC
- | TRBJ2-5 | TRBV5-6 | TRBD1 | CASSLGGQVKTQYF | TGTGCCAGCAGCTTGGGAGGACAGGTGAAGACCCAGTACTTC
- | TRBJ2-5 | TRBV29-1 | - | CSVRQGSETQYF | TGCAGCGTGCGTCAGGGGTCAGAGACCCAGTACTTC
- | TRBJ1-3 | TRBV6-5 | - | CASSLIGGGNTIYF | TGTGCCAGCAGCCTCATAGGAGGGGGAAACACCATATATTTT
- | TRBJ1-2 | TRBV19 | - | CASSIGTGRPYGYTF | TGTGCCAGTAGTATAGGGACCGGGCGCCCCTATGGCTACACCTTC
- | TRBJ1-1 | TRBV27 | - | CASSYSPLMNTEAFF | TGTGCCAGCAGCTACAGCCCCCTAATGAACACTGAAGCTTTCTTT
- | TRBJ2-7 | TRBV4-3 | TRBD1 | CASSQVLAGGPYEQYF | TGCGCCAGCAGCCAAGTTTTGGCAGGGGGTCCCTACGAGCAGTACTTC
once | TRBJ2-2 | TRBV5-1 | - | CASSMTAGELFF | TGCGCCAGCAGCATGACAGCCGGGGAGCTGTTTTTT
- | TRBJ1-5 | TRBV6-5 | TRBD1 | CATTPGQGGQPQHF | TGTGCCACCACTCCGGGACAGGGGGGTCAGCCCCAGCATTTT
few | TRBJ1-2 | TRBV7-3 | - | CASSLVSVYGYTF | TGTGCCAGCAGCTTAGTGTCGGTCTATGGCTACACCTTC
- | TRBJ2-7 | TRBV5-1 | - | CASSSGGGSYEQYF | TGCGCCAGCAGCTCAGGCGGCGGGTCTTACGAGCAGTACTTC
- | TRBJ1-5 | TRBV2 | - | CASSAGGGGQPQHF | TGTGCCAGCAGTGCGGGTGGGGGGGGTCAGCCCCAGCATTTT
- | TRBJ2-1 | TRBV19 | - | CASTDGWGGAYNEQFF | TGTGCCAGTACCGATGGGTGGGGGGGCGCCTACAATGAGCAGTTCTTC
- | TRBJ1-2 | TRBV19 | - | CASSVDTTNYGYTF | TGTGCCAGTAGTGTGGACACAACTAACTATGGCTACACCTTC
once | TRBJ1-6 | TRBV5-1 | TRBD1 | CASSPGGQGWSYNSPLHF | TGCGCCAGCAGCCCCGGAGGACAGGGATGGTCCTATAATTCACCCCTCCACTTT